This T cell receptor (beta chain) was found in a study of glioma-infiltrating T cells. Study overall: WHO grade II oligodendrogliomas or astrocytomas, plus non-recurrent WHO grade IV glioblastomas, were sampled.

V lost 7 bases and J lost 1, with 16 bases in between. The CDR3 covers 14 residues. CDR1 and CDR2 from the germline V gene are SQVTM and ANQGSEA. Using RNA template, CDR3s of TCR alpha and beta were amplified with iRepertoire arm-PCR. One-step reverse transcription and amplification started from around 100-400 ng of tissue mRNA or PBMC total RNA. TCRdb ran MiXCR on the multiplex PCR reads and lists one entry per CDR3 protein. The sample includes 300,000 to 450,000 distinct CDR3 sequences, 41% of them seen just once. The chain carries TRBV29-1 and TRBJ2-5, with a weak D call TRBD2 (7 bases). Material: glioma tissue, nonneoplastic brain tissue, or PBMCs (not recorded which). The origin of this receptor is a human donor with low-grade glioma or glioblastoma, undergoing nonglioma brain surgery, or in good health (not recorded which). CDR3 DNA sequence: TGCAGCGCTTCGGGGGGACATCTCCAAGAGACCCAGTACTTC. It codes for CSASGGHLQETQYF.